The clone carrying this T cell receptor beta chain has only a few counts. Its matching antigen is unknown. A universal primer site came from template switching; cDNA carried unique molecular identifiers. MiXCR, run by TCRdb on the 5' RACE reads, gives a single entry per CDR3 protein. The sample contains 500,000 to 550,000 distinct CDR3 sequences, around 22% of which appear only once. The sample originates from a study of identical twins. The V and J ends lost 10 bases and 4 bases respectively, with 20 bases between them. CDR1 MGHRA and CDR2 YSYEKL come from the germline V gene. CDR3 length: 14 residues. Study findings and constraints: When twins shared out-of-frame alpha sequences, those sequences had excess low generation probability.

A further study also used this sample, focusing on yellow fever vaccine responses in identical twins. That paper adds: On the reported evidence, twins' vaccine T cell responses seemed partly convergent and partly personalized.

This TCR came from a woman between 18 and 29 years old in good health. Sequenced: CD4+ T cells sorted from blood. The chain has TRBV4-1 and TRBJ2-7; D possibly corresponds to TRBD1 (5 bases). CDR3 in amino acids: CAKPTGHWGYEQYF. In DNA, the CDR3 is TGCGCCAAGCCGACTGGACATTGGGGTTACGAGCAGTACTTC.